The present TCR beta chain was sequenced within a study of CD8 T cells in ankylosing spondylitis. TCRdb itself ran the 5' RACE reads through MiXCR, one entry per CDR3 protein. The profile shows some 350,000 distinct CDR3 sequences, about 14% of them singletons. The germline V gene has CDR1 SGHAT and CDR2 FQNNGV. CDR3 size: 14 residues. With 5 bases removed from V and 5 bases from J, the gap between germline ends came to 15 bases. This receptor was identified in a male donor with ankylosing spondylitis or in good health (not recorded which). The gene calls are TRBV11-2 and TRBJ2-5; TRBD2 might be the D (5 bases). The sample comprised blood, either unsorted or a sorted T cell fraction (not recorded which). The CDR3 coding sequence is TGTGCCAGCAGCCGCCTCCCGGGAACGGAGACCCAGTACTTC. Translated: CASSRLPGTETQYF.